The next 24 T cell receptor beta chains were all read from a single sample in a study of control samples from healthy donors and cancer patients. Repertoires were generated with immunoSEQ multiplex PCR, while TCRdb's copy carries only in-frame clones and drops some. The repertoire has roughly 190,000 clones, about 90% of them found once; the top ten carry 1.5% to 2%. The specimen was blood. The receptors were gathered from a man aged 25-45 years in good health.

This chain uses TRBV10-3 with TRBJ2-7; 7 nucleotides match TRBD1. After removal of 4 bases from V and 0 bases from J, the junction contained 3 bases not matched to a gene. The CDR3 has 14 residues. Germline CDR1 ENHRY, CDR2 SYGVKD. The CDR3 DNA sequence: TGTGCCATCAGTGTAGGGGACAGCTCCTACGAGCAGTACTTC. Encoded protein: CAISVGDSSYEQYF.

The chain combines TRBV7-9 with TRBJ2-3; TRBD2 agrees at 8 bases. V lost 5 bases, J lost 0 bases, and 4 bases stayed unmatched. From germline, CDR1 is SEHNR and CDR2 FQNEAQ (reference sequence). This CDR3 has 15 amino acids. CDR3 coding DNA: TGTGCCAGCAGCCCGCGGGGGGCTAGCACAGATACGCAGTATTTT. It is translated as CASSPRGASTDTQYF.

The chain links TRBV5-6 to TRBJ1-2; 7 bases align to TRBD1. CDR3 length: 18 amino acids. In germline, CDR1 is SGHDT, CDR2 YYEEEE. Germline trimming cut 3 bases from V and 2 bases from J; bases unmatched to any gene: 16. The CDR3 here is CASSWPQSRDRGNYGYTF. CDR3 bases: TGTGCCAGCAGCTGGCCCCAATCCCGGGACAGAGGGAACTATGGCTACACCTTC.

The DNA for the CDR3 is TGTGCCAGCAGCCCCTTCGGGACGTCTCCTTATGGCTACACCTTC. Encoded protein: CASSPFGTSPYGYTF. V and J are TRBV6-2 or TRBV6-3 and TRBJ1-2; D perhaps matches TRBD1 (5 bases). The CDR3 consists of 15 residues. Germline V CDR1 and CDR2: MNHEY, SVGEGT. V lost 6 bases to trimming and J lost 5 bases, with 19 bases between them.

This chain joins TRBV14 and TRBJ1-6; maybe TRBD1 (5 bases). V dropped 3 bases and J dropped 0 bases, with 9 bases sitting between them. The V gene's germline CDR1 is SGHDN and CDR2 FVKESK. This CDR3 contains 16 residues. The CDR3 nucleotides are TGTGCCAGCAGCCAGGGGGTAGGCTCCTATAATTCACCCCTCCACTTT. This encodes CASSQGVGSYNSPLHF.

This chain links TRBV29-1 with TRBJ2-7; D unresolved. Per the germline V gene, CDR1 is SQVTM and CDR2 is ANQGSEA. The CDR3 loop spans 14 amino acids. Trimming pared 5 bases from V and 2 bases from J, leaving 16 bases between. The CDR3 bases are TGCAGCGTTTCTACGCAACCGCCTCCCTACGAGCAGTACTTC. Protein product: CSVSTQPPPYEQYF.

The chain links TRBV21-1 to TRBJ2-1; the table gives TRBD1 as D, unverified against the DNA. TRBV21-1 is noted as a pseudogene. This CDR3 is built from 17 residues. As DNA, the CDR3 is TGTGCCAGCAGCAGGGGACAGAGGGAGCCGGTGGGCAATGAGCAGTTCTTC. This translates into CASSRGQREPVGNEQFF.

V gene TRBV2 combines with J gene TRBJ1-1, with 7 bases that match TRBD1. The CDR3 sequence is 14 residues long. CDR1 and CDR2 from the germline V gene are SNHLY and FYNNEI. J gave up 2 bases and V 3 bases, and 3 bases lay outside the gene matches. CDR3 DNA: TGTGCCAGCAGTGACCGGGACAGAAACACTGAAGCTTTCTTT. Its translation is CASSDRDRNTEAFF.

The chain couples TRBV27 to TRBJ1-1, with D possibly matching TRBD1 (5 bases). The CDR3 spans 13 residues. The V end was cut by 5 bases, the J end by 4 bases, with 11 bases between. Germline V gene data show CDR1 as MNHEY and CDR2 as SMNVEV (reference sequence). DNA for the CDR3: TGTGCCAGCAGTATAAGGGGCTCCACTGAAGCTTTCTTT. Translating it yields CASSIRGSTEAFF.

The rearrangement uses TRBV6-5 and TRBJ1-1, with TRBD1 as a possible D gene (5 bases). V lost 5 bases to trimming and J lost 0 bases, with 13 bases between them. There are 15 residues in the CDR3. Per germline, CDR1 MNHEY and CDR2 SVGAGI. The CDR3: CASSPLQGMNTEAFF. The CDR3 coding sequence is TGTGCCAGCAGTCCCTTGCAGGGTATGAACACTGAAGCTTTCTTT.

The DNA for the CDR3 is TGTGCCAGCTCACCAAGTTGGGGCAATCAAGAGACCCAGTACTTC. This gives the protein CASSPSWGNQETQYF. The J gene is TRBJ2-5, the V gene TRBV18, with D possibly matching TRBD1 (5 bases). There are 15 residues in the CDR3. Germline CDR1 reads KGHSH; CDR2 reads LQKENI. The V and J ends lost 2 bases and 2 bases respectively, with 12 bases between them.

This clone was counted once. V gene TRBV7-9 combines with J gene TRBJ1-1; 9 bases line up with TRBD1. CDR3 length: 15 residues. Germline CDR1 is SEHNR and CDR2 is FQNEAQ (reference sequence). V lost 4 bases to trimming and J lost 4 bases; unmatched junction nucleotides: 7. The DNA for the CDR3 is TGTGCCAGCAGCTCCCCCGGGACAGGGAGCACTGAAGCTTTCTTT. Residues: CASSSPGTGSTEAFF.

The chain links TRBV20-1 to TRBJ2-7; a weak D match, TRBD1 (5 bases). The CDR3 is 11 amino acids. Trimming shortened V by 3 bases and J by 7 bases, and 10 bases separated the two germline ends. Per the germline V gene, CDR1 is DFQATT and CDR2 is SNEGSKA (reference sequence). The CDR3 sequence: CSASQGWEQYF. The CDR3 bases are TGCAGTGCTAGCCAGGGATGGGAGCAGTACTTC.

The chain joins TRBV29-1 to TRBJ1-4; D might be TRBD1 (5 bases). V was trimmed by 2 bases and J by 8 bases, leaving 9 bases between them. Germline assignment: CDR1 SQVTM and CDR2 ANQGSEA. The CDR3 runs to 12 residues. This CDR3 is CSVEQGYEKLFF. CDR3 DNA sequence: TGCAGCGTTGAACAGGGATACGAAAAACTGTTTTTT.

The V and J genes are TRBV5-6 and TRBJ2-6; D may be TRBD1 (5 bases). Germline loops: CDR1 SGHDT, CDR2 YYEEEE. The V end lost 4 bases, the J end lost 0 bases, and 17 bases lay between the germline ends. The CDR3 extends over 18 amino acids. The DNA for the CDR3 is TGTGCCAGCAGCCCAGGGCAGGGATTAGGCTCTGGGGCCAACGTCCTGACTTTC. Translated, it gives CASSPGQGLGSGANVLTF.

The chain is built from TRBV27 and TRBJ1-2; D is ambiguous. V was shortened by 3 bases and J by 4 bases, with 9 bases between the two germline ends. The germline V gene has CDR1 MNHEY and CDR2 SMNVEV (reference sequence). The CDR3 has 13 amino acids. The CDR3, as DNA: TGTGCCAGCAGTTTCGGGGAGGCCTATGGCTACACCTTC. Its protein is CASSFGEAYGYTF.

This chain uses TRBV30 with TRBJ1-1; no clear D gene. Looked up from germline, CDR1 is GTSNPN and CDR2 is SVGIG (reference sequence). V was cut by 4 bases and J by 6 bases, with 12 bases left in between. The CDR3 loop spans 12 amino acids. DNA for the CDR3: TGTGCCTGGAAGGCTACGTTAGCTGAAGCTTTCTTT. It yields the protein CAWKATLAEAFF.

This chain links TRBV10-3 with TRBJ1-1, with 8 positions matching TRBD1. The CDR3 is 18 residues long. V was clipped by 7 bases and J by 0 bases; unmatched bases: 16. CDR1 and CDR2 from the germline V gene are ENHRY and SYGVKD. For the CDR3, the DNA is TGTGCCATCAATCATGGGGGGACAGGCAAAAGCATGAACACTGAAGCTTTCTTT. Residues: CAINHGGTGKSMNTEAFF.

This clone was seen a handful of times. V and J are TRBV6-5 and TRBJ1-3, with D possibly matching TRBD1 (5 bases). The length of the CDR3 is 14 residues. V was clipped by 7 bases and J by 4 bases, with 14 bases between them. Germline V gene sequence: CDR1 MNHEY, CDR2 SVGAGI. Here the CDR3 reads CASIGGTGGNTIYF. The CDR3 DNA sequence: TGTGCCAGCATTGGAGGGACGGGAGGAAACACCATATATTTT.

This clone was found once. J is TRBJ2-7 and V is TRBV7-7, with a possible D match to TRBD1 (6 bases). The CDR3 covers 15 residues. The V and J ends lost 1 base and 0 bases respectively, with 10 bases between them. CDR1 is SSHAT and CDR2 is FNYEAQ in the germline V gene (reference sequence). CDR3 region: CASSLDRADSYEQYF. In DNA, the CDR3 is TGTGCCAGCAGCTTAGACAGGGCCGACTCCTACGAGCAGTACTTC.

The chain joins TRBV3-1 (or the pseudogene TRBV3-2) to TRBJ1-5, with D possibly TRBD1 on 5 matching bases. The CDR3 contains 14 residues. V lost 1 base and J lost 7, with 11 bases in between. Germline-derived CDR1 and CDR2 are LGHDT and YNNKEL (reference sequence). This CDR3 reads CASSQVSQGQPQHF. The CDR3 DNA follows: TGTGCCAGCAGCCAAGTGTCCCAGGGACAGCCCCAGCATTTT.

V is TRBV3-1 (or the pseudogene TRBV3-2) and J is TRBJ1-6; D is unresolved. Trimming stripped 5 bases from V and 6 bases from J, with 8 bases between. The CDR3 totals 13 residues. The germline gives CDR1 LGHDT, CDR2 YNNKEL (reference sequence). Written as DNA, the CDR3 is TGTGCCAGCAGCATTGGACGTAATTCACCCCTCCACTTT. This translates into CASSIGRNSPLHF.

The genes are TRBV15 and TRBJ2-7, with 9 nucleotides matching TRBD1. This CDR3 has 13 residues. In germline, CDR1 is LNHNV, CDR2 YYDKDF (reference sequence). J was trimmed by 4 bases and V by 3 bases; bases with no gene match: 1. The CDR3 nucleotides are TGTGCCACCAGCAGCGGGACAGGGTACGAGCAGTACTTC. This encodes CATSSGTGYEQYF.

The chain is built from TRBV19 and TRBJ2-1, with 10 bases that match TRBD2. The germline V gene has CDR1 LNHDA and CDR2 SQIVND (reference sequence). The ends lost 8 bases at V and 0 bases at J; junction bases unmatched: 4. The CDR3 contains 15 residues. The CDR3 DNA follows: TGTGCCAGTGGAATAGCGGGGGGCTCCTACAATGAGCAGTTCTTC. Protein product: CASGIAGGSYNEQFF.